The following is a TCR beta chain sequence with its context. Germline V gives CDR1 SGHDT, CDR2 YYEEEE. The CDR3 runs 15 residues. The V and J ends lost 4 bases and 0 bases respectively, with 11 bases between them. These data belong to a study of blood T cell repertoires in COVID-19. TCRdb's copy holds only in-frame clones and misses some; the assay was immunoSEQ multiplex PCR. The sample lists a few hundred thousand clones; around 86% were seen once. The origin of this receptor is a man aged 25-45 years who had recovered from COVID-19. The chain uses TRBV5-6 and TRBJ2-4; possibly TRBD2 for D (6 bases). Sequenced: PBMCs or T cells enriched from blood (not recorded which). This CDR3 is CASSRTGLAKNIQYF. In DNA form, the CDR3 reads TGTGCCAGCAGCCGGACGGGACTAGCCAAAAACATTCAGTACTTC.